This T cell receptor beta chain was retrieved from a study of blood T cells in healthy people across ages. This clonotype came up a few times. Using a J-beta primer mix together with a sample-barcoded 5' primer, a second PCR was run for roughly 6 to 11 cycles. A template-switch adaptor with 12 random nucleotides tagged each cDNA molecule. TCRdb independently ran MiXCR on the 5' RACE reads; one entry per CDR3 protein. The sample lists about 760,000 distinct CDR3 sequences, around 25% occurring once. Germline loops: CDR1 MNHEY, CDR2 SMNVEV (reference sequence). Losses at the gene ends were 3 bases for V and 4 bases for J; bases not matched to a gene: 2. This CDR3 has 13 amino acids. These data were also filed under a second study, of T cells of mothers and their children.

The rearrangement links TRBV27 to TRBJ1-2, with 7 bases lining up with TRBD1. The source is a boy between 10 and 17 years old in good health. Sequenced input: blood. The CDR3 DNA follows: TGTGCCAGCAGTTTTTCAGGGGGCTATGGCTACACCTTC. Its translation: CASSFSGGYGYTF.